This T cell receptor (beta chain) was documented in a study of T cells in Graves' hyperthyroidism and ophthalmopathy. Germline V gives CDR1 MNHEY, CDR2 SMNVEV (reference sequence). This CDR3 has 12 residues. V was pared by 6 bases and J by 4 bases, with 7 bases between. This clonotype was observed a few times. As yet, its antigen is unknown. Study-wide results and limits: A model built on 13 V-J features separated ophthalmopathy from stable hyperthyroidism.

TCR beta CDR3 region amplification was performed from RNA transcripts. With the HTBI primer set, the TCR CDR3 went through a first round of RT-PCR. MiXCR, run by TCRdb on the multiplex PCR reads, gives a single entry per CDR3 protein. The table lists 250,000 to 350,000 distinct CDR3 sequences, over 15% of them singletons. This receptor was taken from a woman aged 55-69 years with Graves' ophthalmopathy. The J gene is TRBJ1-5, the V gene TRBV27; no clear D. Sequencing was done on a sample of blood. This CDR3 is CASRVGNQPQHF. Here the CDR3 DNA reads TGTGCCAGCAGGGTTGGGAATCAGCCCCAGCATTTT.